The TCR beta chain under discussion was sequenced for a study of cytomegalovirus exposure and HLA in healthy donors. In the case of this clone: Its antigen is not identified.

PCR was performed using 60 Vbeta and 13 Jbeta primers. Profiled with immunoSEQ multiplex PCR; TCRdb holds only in-frame clones, not every one. The sample records roughly 130,000 clones, roughly 80% being singletons. This CDR3 region has 15 residues. Germline CDR1 SGHVS, CDR2 FNYEAQ. V lost 5 bases, J lost 1 base, and 4 bases stayed unmatched. Whole-study results and caveats: Upon later analysis, HLA-associated TCR beta chains proved more clonally expanded than other, equally common chains.

The sequenced material came from PBMCs. This sequence joins TRBV7-6 and TRBJ2-3; TRBD1 aligns across 9 bases. This TCR was sampled from a middle-aged woman in good health and CMV-seropositive. CDR3 loop: CASSDWTGGTDTQYF. The CDR3 region has the DNA TGTGCCAGCAGCGATTGGACAGGGGGCACAGATACGCAGTATTTT.